This note documents a single T cell receptor beta chain sequence. The antigen remains undetermined. Tumor tissue was taken before any definitive surgery or chemotherapy was given. Profiled with immunoSEQ multiplex PCR; TCRdb holds only in-frame clones, not every one. The sample lists some 4,200 clones; about four fifths were seen once. V lost 4 bases and J lost 6, with 13 bases in between. The CDR3 sequence is 13 residues long. CDR1 and CDR2 (germline): PRHDT, FYEKMQ (reference sequence). The source of the sample is a study of high-grade serous ovarian cancer treatment subgroups. Across the study: Each sample yielded on average around 7,000 unique TCR beta rearrangements from some 15,000 reads.

Whole-study findings and limits: Tumors within one patient showed repertoire similarity of about 0.095 to 0.85. Bulk tumor TCR sequencing gave no spatial information. Only CDR3 was analyzed; CDR1 and CDR2 were not.

Sample: tumor tissue. This chain links TRBV13 with TRBJ2-7, with a possible D match to TRBD1 (7 bases). The sequence came from a human donor with high-grade serous ovarian cancer. The chain's CDR3 is CASSSGGFGEQYF. The CDR3 region has the DNA TGTGCCAGCAGCTCAGGGGGGTTCGGCGAGCAGTACTTC.